This TCR beta chain stems from a study of cytotoxic CD8 clonotypes in ibrutinib-treated CLL. The V end lost 6 bases, the J end lost 4 bases, and 18 bases lay between the germline ends. Germline V gene sequence: CDR1 SNHLY, CDR2 FYNNEI. The CDR3 covers 15 residues. This clone came up once. Using immunoSEQ multiplex PCR, the repertoire was profiled, and TCRdb retains in-frame clones only, with some absent. Seen here are tens of thousands of clones, over 80% observed once, and the top ten hold less than 45%. The clonotype comes from a human donor with chronic lymphocytic leukemia. This chain uses TRBV2 with TRBJ1-1, with a weak D call TRBD1 (6 bases). This sample comprised PBMCs, obtained after 24 months of ibrutinib treatment. The CDR3 DNA reads as TGTGCCAGCAGCCGCCGTCCAGGGGTTATCACTGAAGCTTTCTTT. This translates into CASSRRPGVITEAFF.